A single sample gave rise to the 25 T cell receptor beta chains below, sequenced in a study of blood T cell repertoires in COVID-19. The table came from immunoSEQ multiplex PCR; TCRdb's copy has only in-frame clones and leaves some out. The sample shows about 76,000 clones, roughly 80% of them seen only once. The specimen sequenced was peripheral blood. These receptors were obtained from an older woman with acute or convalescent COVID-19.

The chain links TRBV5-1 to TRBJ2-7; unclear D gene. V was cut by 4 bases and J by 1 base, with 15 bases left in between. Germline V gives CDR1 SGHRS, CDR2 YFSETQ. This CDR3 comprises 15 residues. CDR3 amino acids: CASSLTTAESYEQYF. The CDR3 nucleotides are TGCGCCAGCAGCCTTACAACAGCAGAATCCTACGAGCAGTACTTC.

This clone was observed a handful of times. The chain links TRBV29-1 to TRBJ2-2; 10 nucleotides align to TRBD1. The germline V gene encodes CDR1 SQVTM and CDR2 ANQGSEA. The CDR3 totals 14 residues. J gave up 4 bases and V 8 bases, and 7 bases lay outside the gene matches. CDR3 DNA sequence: TGCAGCTACTCGAGGACAGGGGGCACCGGGGAGCTGTTTTTT. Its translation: CSYSRTGGTGELFF.

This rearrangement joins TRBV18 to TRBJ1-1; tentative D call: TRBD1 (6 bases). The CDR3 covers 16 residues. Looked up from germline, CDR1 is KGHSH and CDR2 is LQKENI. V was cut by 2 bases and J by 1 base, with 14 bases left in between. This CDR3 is CASSPIVGQTNTEAFF. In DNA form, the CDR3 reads TGTGCCAGCTCACCAATTGTAGGACAGACGAACACTGAAGCTTTCTTT.

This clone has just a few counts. DNA for the CDR3: TGTGCCAGCAGCCAGGGACAGGGGGATAGGAATGAGCAGTTCTTC. Residues: CASSQGQGDRNEQFF. The chain carries TRBV7-2 and TRBJ2-1; the match to TRBD1 covers 11 bases. The junction had 7 bases not matched to a gene; V was cut back by 5 bases and J by 7 bases. Germline-derived CDR1 and CDR2 are SGHTA and FQGNSA. The CDR3 is made up of 15 amino acids.

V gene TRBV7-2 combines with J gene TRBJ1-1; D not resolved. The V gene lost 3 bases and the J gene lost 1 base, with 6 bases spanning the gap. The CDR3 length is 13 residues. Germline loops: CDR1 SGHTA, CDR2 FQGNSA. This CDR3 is CASSFGSNTEAFF. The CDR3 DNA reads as TGTGCCAGCAGCTTCGGGTCGAACACTGAAGCTTTCTTT.

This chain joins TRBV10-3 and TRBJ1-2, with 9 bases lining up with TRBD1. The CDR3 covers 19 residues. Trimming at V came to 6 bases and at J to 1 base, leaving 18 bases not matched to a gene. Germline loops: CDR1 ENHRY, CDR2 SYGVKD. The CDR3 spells CAIRPAGTGSVEINYGYTF. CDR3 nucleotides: TGTGCCATCAGACCCGCCGGGACAGGGTCTGTCGAGATTAACTATGGCTACACCTTC.

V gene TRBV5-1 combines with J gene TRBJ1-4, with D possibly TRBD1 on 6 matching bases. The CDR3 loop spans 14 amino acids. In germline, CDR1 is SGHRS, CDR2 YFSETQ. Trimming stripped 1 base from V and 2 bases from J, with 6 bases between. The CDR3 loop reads CASSLQGTNEKLFF. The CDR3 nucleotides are TGCGCCAGCAGCTTGCAGGGGACTAATGAAAAACTGTTTTTT.

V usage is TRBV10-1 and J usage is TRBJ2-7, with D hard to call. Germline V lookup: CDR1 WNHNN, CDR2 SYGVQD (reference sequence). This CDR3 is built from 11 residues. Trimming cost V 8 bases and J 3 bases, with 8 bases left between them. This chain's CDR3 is CASPFLYEQYV. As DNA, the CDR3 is TGCGCCAGCCCCTTCCTCTACGAGCAGTACGTC.

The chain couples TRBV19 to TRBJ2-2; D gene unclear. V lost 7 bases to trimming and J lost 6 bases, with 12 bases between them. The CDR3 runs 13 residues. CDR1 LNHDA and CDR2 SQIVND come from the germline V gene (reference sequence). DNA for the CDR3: TGTGCCAGTAACCCGGCGGCGGCCGGGGAGCTGTTTTTT. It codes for CASNPAAAGELFF.

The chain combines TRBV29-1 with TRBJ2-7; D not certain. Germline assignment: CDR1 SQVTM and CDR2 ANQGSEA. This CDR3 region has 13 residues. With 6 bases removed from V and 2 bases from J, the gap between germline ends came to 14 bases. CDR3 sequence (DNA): TGCAGCGTAGCCCGTCAACGAGCCTACGAGCAGTACGTC. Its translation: CSVARQRAYEQYV.

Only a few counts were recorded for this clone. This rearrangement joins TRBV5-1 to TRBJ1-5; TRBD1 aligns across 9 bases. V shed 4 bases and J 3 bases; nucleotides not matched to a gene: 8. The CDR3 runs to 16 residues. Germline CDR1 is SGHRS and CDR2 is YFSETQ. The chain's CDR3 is CASSVSGQGNNQPQHF. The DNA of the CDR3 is TGCGCCAGCAGCGTCTCCGGACAGGGGAACAATCAGCCCCAGCATTTT.

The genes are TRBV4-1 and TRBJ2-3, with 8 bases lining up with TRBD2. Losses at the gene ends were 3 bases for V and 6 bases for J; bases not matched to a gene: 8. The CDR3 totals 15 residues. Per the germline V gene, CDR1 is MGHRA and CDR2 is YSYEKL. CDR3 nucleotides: TGCGCCAGCAGCCAGAATCGGGGGGGCGCGGATACGCAGTATTTT. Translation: CASSQNRGGADTQYF.

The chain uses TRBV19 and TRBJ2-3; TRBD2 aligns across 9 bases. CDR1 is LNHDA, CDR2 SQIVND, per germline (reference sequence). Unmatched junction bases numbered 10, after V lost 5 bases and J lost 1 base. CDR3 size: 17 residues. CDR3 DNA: TGTGCCAGTAGTGCCCGGACTAGCGCTATGGGCACAGATACGCAGTATTTT. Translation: CASSARTSAMGTDTQYF. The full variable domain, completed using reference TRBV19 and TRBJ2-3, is DGGITQSPKYLFRKEGQNVTLSCEQNLNHDAMYWYRQDPGQGLRLIYYSQIVNDFQKGDIAEGYSVSREKKESFPLTVTSAQKNPTAFYLCASSARTSAMGTDTQYFGPGTRLTVL.

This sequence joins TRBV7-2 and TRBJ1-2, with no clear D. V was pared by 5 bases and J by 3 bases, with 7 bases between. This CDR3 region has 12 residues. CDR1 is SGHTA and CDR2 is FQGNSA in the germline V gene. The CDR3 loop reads CASSPGDYGYTF. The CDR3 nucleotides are TGTGCCAGCAGCCCCGGGGACTATGGCTACACCTTC.

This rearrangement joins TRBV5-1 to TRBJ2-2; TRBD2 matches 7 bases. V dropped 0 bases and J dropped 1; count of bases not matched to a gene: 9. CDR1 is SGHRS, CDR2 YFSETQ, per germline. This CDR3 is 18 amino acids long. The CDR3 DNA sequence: TGCGCCAGCAGCTTGGGGAGGTTAGCGGGCCAGAACACCGGGGAGCTGTTTTTT. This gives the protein CASSLGRLAGQNTGELFF.

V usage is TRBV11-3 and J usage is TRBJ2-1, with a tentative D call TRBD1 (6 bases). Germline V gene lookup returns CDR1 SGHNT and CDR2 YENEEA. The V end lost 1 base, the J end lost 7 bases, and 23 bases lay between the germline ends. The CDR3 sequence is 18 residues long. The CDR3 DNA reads TGTGCCAGCAGCTTAGGGCTCCGTTGGCAGGGGCCACCAAATGAGCAGTTCTTC. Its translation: CASSLGLRWQGPPNEQFF.

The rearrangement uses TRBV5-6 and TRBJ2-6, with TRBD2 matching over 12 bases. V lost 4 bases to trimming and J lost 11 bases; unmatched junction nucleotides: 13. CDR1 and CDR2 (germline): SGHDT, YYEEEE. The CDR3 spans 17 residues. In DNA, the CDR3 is TGTGCCAGCAGCCAGAGACTAGCGGGGGCCCTAGCCCACGTCCTGACTTTC. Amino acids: CASSQRLAGALAHVLTF. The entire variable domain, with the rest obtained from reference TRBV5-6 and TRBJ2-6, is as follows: DAGVTQSPTHLIKTRGQQVTLRCSPKSGHDTVSWYQQALGQGPQFIFQYYEEEERQRGNFPDRFSGHQFPNYSSELNVNALLLGDSALYLCASSQRLAGALAHVLTFGAGSRLTVL.

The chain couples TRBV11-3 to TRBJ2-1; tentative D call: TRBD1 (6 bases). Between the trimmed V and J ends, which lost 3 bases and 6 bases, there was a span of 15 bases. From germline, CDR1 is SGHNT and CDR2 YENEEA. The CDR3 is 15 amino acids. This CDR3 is CASSLTGLGANEQFF. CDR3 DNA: TGTGCCAGCAGCTTGACCGGACTGGGGGCCAATGAGCAGTTCTTC.

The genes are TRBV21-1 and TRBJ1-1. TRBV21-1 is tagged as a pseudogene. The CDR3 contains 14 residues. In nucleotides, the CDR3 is TGTGCCAGCAGCCATCTACTGACTGTCACTGAAGCTTTCTTT. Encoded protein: CASSHLLTVTEAFF.

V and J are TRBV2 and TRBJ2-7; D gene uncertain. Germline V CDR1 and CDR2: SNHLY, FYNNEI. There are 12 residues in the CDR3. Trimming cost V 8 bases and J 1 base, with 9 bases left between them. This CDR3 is CASGPWSYEQYV. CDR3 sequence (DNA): TGTGCCAGCGGCCCCTGGTCCTACGAGCAGTACGTC.

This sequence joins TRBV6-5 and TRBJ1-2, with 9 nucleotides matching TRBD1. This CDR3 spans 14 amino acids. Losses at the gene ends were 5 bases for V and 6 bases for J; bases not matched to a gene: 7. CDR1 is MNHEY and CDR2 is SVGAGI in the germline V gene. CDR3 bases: TGTGCCAGCAGTCCCGGGACAGGGAAGGATGGCTACACCTTC. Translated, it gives CASSPGTGKDGYTF.

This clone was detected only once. The CDR3 loop reads CASSLVAGGGTGELFF. CDR3 in DNA: TGTGCCAGCAGCTTAGTTGCAGGGGGCGGCACCGGGGAGCTGTTTTTT. The chain has TRBV7-9 and TRBJ2-2, with 8 bases that match TRBD1. Trimming took 1 base from V and 4 from J; bases not matched to a gene: 5. The CDR3 contains 16 residues. Germline CDR1 SEHNR, CDR2 FQNEAQ (reference sequence).

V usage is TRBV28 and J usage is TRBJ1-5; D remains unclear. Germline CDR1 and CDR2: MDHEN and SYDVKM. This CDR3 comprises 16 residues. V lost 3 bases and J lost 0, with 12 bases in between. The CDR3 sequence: CASSFPTDFSNQPQHF. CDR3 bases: TGTGCCAGCAGTTTCCCGACGGACTTTAGCAATCAGCCCCAGCATTTT.

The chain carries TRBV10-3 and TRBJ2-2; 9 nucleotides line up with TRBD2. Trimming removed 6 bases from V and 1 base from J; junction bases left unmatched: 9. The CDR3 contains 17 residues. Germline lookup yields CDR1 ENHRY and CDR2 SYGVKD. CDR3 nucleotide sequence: TGTGCCATCAGGGGCCCAGCGGGGGGCGGGAACACCGGGGAGCTGTTTTTT. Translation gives CAIRGPAGGGNTGELFF.

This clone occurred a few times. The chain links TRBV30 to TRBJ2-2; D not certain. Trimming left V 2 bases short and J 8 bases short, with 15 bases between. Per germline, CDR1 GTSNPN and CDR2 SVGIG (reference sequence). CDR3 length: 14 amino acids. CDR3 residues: CAWSRLGLTGELFF. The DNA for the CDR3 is TGTGCCTGGAGTCGGCTAGGCCTCACTGGGGAGCTGTTTTTT.